This is a list of T cell receptor beta chains from one sample in a study of T cell changes during pregnancy in multiple sclerosis. Clones were sequenced by immunoSEQ multiplex PCR, and TCRdb holds only the in-frame ones, with some missing. The sample lists about 40,000 clones, about 92% seen once, with approximately 12% in the top ten. This sample comprised CD8+ T cells from peripheral blood mononuclear cells, obtained in the first trimester of pregnancy. These receptor sequences come from a female donor with multiple sclerosis, enrolled in a pregnancy study. Each CDR3 is given with its conserved first and last residue. D genes are given only for firm matches. Clone size is stated in some rows and not others, as once, few, many or a class when expanded.

NA,TRBV7-3,once,TRBJ2-3,TGTGCCAGCAGCTTAACCAGGGGTACAGATACGCAGTATTTT,CASSLTRGTDTQYF
TRBD1,TRBV6-5,once,TRBJ1-6,TGTGCCAGCAACCCGAACAGGGGGCCTAATTCACCCCTCCACTTT,CASNPNRGPNSPLHF
NA,TRBV13,NA,TRBJ2-2,TGTGCCAGCAGCTTATCACGGGGGACGAACACCGGGGAGCTGTTTTTT,CASSLSRGTNTGELFF
TRBD1,TRBV5-8,NA,TRBJ1-5,TGTGCCAGCAGCTTCCGGGACAGGGGAAATCAGCCCCAGCATTTT,CASSFRDRGNQPQHF
TRBD1,TRBV4-1,NA,TRBJ1-2,TGCGCCAGCAGCCAAGGGGACACAGGGGAAATCTATGGCTACACCTTC,CASSQGDTGEIYGYTF
TRBD2,TRBV5-4,NA,TRBJ2-7,TGTGCCAGCAGCGGCTCTAGCGGGGTGGGAGCCTACGAGCAGTACTTC,CASSGSSGVGAYEQYF
NA,TRBV18,once,TRBJ2-3,TGTGCCAGCTCAGAACCTAGAGATACGCAGTATTTT,CASSEPRDTQYF
NA,TRBV4-1,NA,TRBJ1-5,TGCGCCAGCAGCCAAGAAGGAGGGTTGGCTCAGCCCCAGCATTTT,CASSQEGGLAQPQHF
TRBD1,TRBV7-8,few,TRBJ1-4,TGTGCCAGCAGCCCCCCGGGACAGATTCAACTGTTTTTT,CASSPPGQIQLFF
NA,TRBV15,NA,TRBJ2-7,TGTGCCACCAGCAGAGACCGGGTCTACGAGCAGTACTTC,CATSRDRVYEQYF
NA,TRBV6-5,NA,TRBJ2-1,TGTGCCACAGCAGGGTACGACGAAAATGAGCAGTTCTTC,CATAGYDENEQFF
TRBD2,TRBV13,NA,TRBJ2-5,TGTGCCAGCAGCTGGACGGGGGGGTCTCAAGAGACCCAGTACTTC,CASSWTGGSQETQYF
TRBD1,TRBV5-1,NA,TRBJ1-2,TGCGCCAGCAGCTCGACAGGGCTCGTAGTGGGGTCGTATGGCTACACCTTC,CASSSTGLVVGSYGYTF
NA,TRBV6-1,NA,TRBJ1-1,TGTGCCAGCAGCGGACAACCTGTTGAAGCTTTCTTT,CASSGQPVEAFF
TRBD2,TRBV27,NA,TRBJ2-7,TGTGCCAGCAGTTTATCAGCCCTAGCGGGGACCTACGAGCAGTACTTC,CASSLSALAGTYEQYF
NA,TRBV30,few,TRBJ1-1,TGTGCCTGGAGTGTACTGGCTGAAGCTTTCTTT,CAWSVLAEAFF
TRBD1,TRBV9,NA,TRBJ2-1,TGTGCCAGCAGCGTAGTGGCAGGGGGCTCCTACAATGAGCAGTTCTTC,CASSVVAGGSYNEQFF
NA,TRBV9,NA,TRBJ1-2,TGTGCCAGCAGCGTCGGACAAGCCAACTATGGCTACACCTTC,CASSVGQANYGYTF
TRBD2,TRBV6-4,once,TRBJ2-1,TGTGCCAGCAGTGACGGTAGCGGGGGGAATGAGCAGTTCTTC,CASSDGSGGNEQFF
NA,TRBV4-1,NA,TRBJ2-1,TGCGCCAGCAGCCAAGTTCGGTTGGACAATGAGCAGTTCTTC,CASSQVRLDNEQFF
TRBD2,TRBV7-6,NA,TRBJ2-1,TGTGCCAGCAGCTTGGGGCTAGCGGTTAGGGATGAGCAGTTCTTC,CASSLGLAVRDEQFF
TRBD2,TRBV6-4,few,TRBJ2-3,TGTGCCAGCTCTAAGGGAGGTAGCGGGGGAGGCACAGATACGCAGTATTTT,CASSKGGSGGGTDTQYF
TRBD2,TRBV7-6,once,TRBJ2-7,TGTGCCAGCAGTCCGGGGGGATACGAGCAGTACTTC,CASSPGGYEQYF
NA,TRBV13,once,TRBJ2-3,TGTGCCAGCAGCTTACTTACGGGGAACACAGATACGCAGTATTTT,CASSLLTGNTDTQYF
TRBD1,TRBV5-4,NA,TRBJ2-7,TGTGCCAGCAGCCCCGGGACAGGGGGCTACGAGCAGTACTTC,CASSPGTGGYEQYF
NA,TRBV9,NA,TRBJ2-1,TGTGCCAGCAGTAGCGGCTACTCCTACAATGAGCAGTTCTTC,CASSSGYSYNEQFF
TRBD1,TRBV7-8,few,TRBJ2-7,TGTGCCAGCAGCACTAGGACAGGGGGCTACGAGCAGTACTTC,CASSTRTGGYEQYF
TRBD1,TRBV5-1,NA,TRBJ1-2,TGCGCCAGCAGCGGCGAACTACAGGGGATTAACTATGGCTACACCTTC,CASSGELQGINYGYTF
TRBD2,TRBV2,NA,TRBJ2-1,TGTGCCAGCAGCCCTAGGCTAGCGGACAATGAGCAGTTCTTC,CASSPRLADNEQFF
NA,TRBV27,NA,TRBJ2-7,TGTGCCAGCAGTTACTCCCTCTCCTACGAGCAGTACTTC,CASSYSLSYEQYF
TRBD1,TRBV28,once,TRBJ1-1,TGTGCCAGCAGTTTATCAGGGGGCATGTACACTGAAGCTTTCTTT,CASSLSGGMYTEAFF
NA,TRBV4-2,NA,TRBJ1-2,TGTGCCAGCAGCCAAGTCTCTCCGGAGGGGCACGGCTACACCTTC,CASSQVSPEGHGYTF